This TCR beta chain was captured in a study of response to subunit inactivated influenza vaccine. This clonotype appeared a few times. Its target is unknown. The study, taken as a whole, reports: Authors suggested seasonal influenza vaccinations each recruit few new T cells.

The CDR3 has 14 residues. V trimming: 6 bases; J trimming: 5 bases; junction bases outside the gene matches: 9. CDR1 and CDR2 (germline): SNHLY, FYNNEI. Each CDR3 protein gets one entry after TCRdb re-called the RT-PCR reads with MiXCR. This sample has more than 450,000 distinct CDR3 sequences, with about 10% found just once. The sample was also linked to a second study, of T cells expressing NK-cell markers. Per that paper: 5'RACE template switching built TCR beta cDNA with unique molecular identifiers.

The chain employs TRBV2 and TRBJ2-5; 7 positions agree with TRBD2. The receptor was derived from a middle-aged man who received an inactivated influenza vaccine. The material sequenced was PBMCs from blood, taken on the day of vaccination. CDR3 coding DNA: TGTGCCAGCAGACGGGGACTATTTGATGAGACCCAGTACTTC. Its translation: CASRRGLFDETQYF.